These 21 T cell receptor beta chains were all obtained from the same sample, sequenced in a study of type 1 regulatory T cells. Their cognate antigens are unknown. TCRdb reprocessed the reads via MiXCR and lists one record per CDR3 protein. The sample contains fewer than 25,000 distinct CDR3 sequences, around 47% of which appear only once. The specimen sequenced was cultured T cells, either the whole culture or a sorted T cell fraction (not recorded which). These receptors were taken from a human donor in good health.

In its sample, this clonotype was seen once. A clone one base away is much larger, so this may be a read error. This chain connects TRBV15 to TRBJ2-5, with 8 positions matching TRBD2. Germline V gives CDR1 LNHNV, CDR2 YYDKDF (reference sequence). The CDR3 contains 14 residues. Written as DNA, the CDR3 is TGTTCCACCAGCAGAGAACTAGCGGCGGAGACCCAGTACTTC. Its translation: CSTSRELAAETQYF. Based on the CDR3 plus reference TRBV15 and TRBJ2-5, the full variable domain is DAMVIQNPRYQVTQFGKPVTLSCSQTLNHNVMYWYQQKSSQAPKLLFHYYDKDFNNEADTPDNFQSRRPNTSFCFLDIRSPGLGDTAMYLCSTSRELAAETQYFGPGTRLLVL.

The V call is TRBV6-1, the J call TRBJ1-1; D not resolved. Trimming shortened V by 0 bases and J by 1 base, and 6 bases separated the two germline ends. Germline lookup yields CDR1 MNHNS and CDR2 SASEGT. The CDR3 is 14 residues long. CDR3 region: CASSEALANTEAFF. CDR3 DNA: TGTGCCAGCAGTGAAGCGTTGGCGAACACTGAAGCTTTCTTT.

This clonotype was counted a few times. This chain uses TRBV12-3 or TRBV12-4 with TRBJ1-1; D call uncertain. The CDR3 covers 12 residues. V lost 3 bases to trimming and J lost 4 bases, with 6 bases between them. This CDR3 is CASSFTPTEAFF. DNA of the CDR3: TGTGCCAGCAGTTTTACTCCCACTGAAGCTTTCTTT.

With regard to this clonotype: One junction end disagrees with the germline gene, perhaps due to a read error. J is TRBJ1-1 and V is TRBV4-3; unclear D gene. Germline CDR1 LGHNA, CDR2 YSLEER. The CDR3 loop spans 13 amino acids. The CDR3 DNA follows: TGCGCCAGCCGGCAGGCTATGAACGCTGAAGCTTTCTTT. This sequence encodes CASRQAMNAEAFF.

The chain recombines TRBV28 with TRBJ2-7; possibly TRBD1 for D (6 bases). The CDR3 loop spans 14 amino acids. V lost 3 bases and J lost 4, with 13 bases in between. Germline assignment: CDR1 MDHEN and CDR2 SYDVKM. DNA for the CDR3: TGTGCCAGCAGTTTCAACCAGGGGTGGTACGAGCAGTACTTC. This encodes CASSFNQGWYEQYF.

The chain carries TRBV6-1 and TRBJ1-1; TRBD1 is a possible D gene (5 bases). Germline V gives CDR1 MNHNS, CDR2 SASEGT. V was trimmed by 3 bases and J by 0 bases, leaving 8 bases between them. CDR3 length: 14 residues. The CDR3 sequence is CASSEYRLNTEAFF. CDR3 sequence (DNA): TGTGCCAGCAGTGAGTACAGGCTGAACACTGAAGCTTTCTTT.

The J gene is TRBJ1-1, the V gene TRBV3-1; the D is unclear. V dropped 3 bases and J dropped 1 base, with 12 bases sitting between them. This CDR3 is built from 15 residues. Germline CDR1 LGHDT, CDR2 YNNKEL (reference sequence). CDR3 protein: CASSHGGVKNTEAFF. The CDR3 DNA sequence: TGTGCCAGCAGCCACGGTGGGGTGAAGAACACTGAAGCTTTCTTT.

This clonotype was seen only a few times. The rearrangement links TRBV7-8 to TRBJ1-5; D is unresolved. The CDR3 is made up of 13 amino acids. The germline V and J ends were trimmed by 5 bases and 0 bases, with 5 bases remaining between them. Germline CDR1 SGHVS, CDR2 FQNEAQ. The CDR3 DNA reads TGTGCCAGCAGCCGCGATAGCAATCAGCCCCAGCATTTT. Translation gives CASSRDSNQPQHF.

This clonotype was observed a few times. The CDR3 DNA reads as TGTGCCAGCAGCCTGACTAGCGGGGGGCCGGGGACCGGGGAGCTGTTTTTT. Its translation: CASSLTSGGPGTGELFF. V usage is TRBV11-2 and J usage is TRBJ2-2; 13 bases line up with TRBD2. The CDR3 contains 17 residues. Per the germline V gene, CDR1 is SGHAT and CDR2 is FQNNGV. The V segment lost 5 bases and the J segment 5 bases; nucleotides outside the gene matches: 8.

This clonotype qualifies as medium-sized. The V and J genes are TRBV6-5 and TRBJ1-1; D not certain. This CDR3 comprises 14 residues. V shed 0 bases and J shed 5 bases, with 10 bases lying between them. From germline, CDR1 is MNHEY and CDR2 SVGAGI. The CDR3 protein is CASSYSYRRTEAFF. The CDR3 DNA is TGTGCCAGCAGTTACTCGTACCGAAGGACTGAAGCTTTCTTT.

In this sample, this clonotype is medium-sized. The rearrangement joins TRBV7-8 to TRBJ2-7; 7 bases agree with TRBD1. This CDR3 is built from 15 residues. The germline gives CDR1 SGHVS, CDR2 FQNEAQ. Trimming took 1 base from V and 2 from J; bases not matched to a gene: 5. The CDR3 coding sequence is TGTGCCAGCAGCTTAGTCCCGGGACAGCCCTACGAGCAGTACTTC. Protein sequence: CASSLVPGQPYEQYF.

This chain links TRBV19 with TRBJ1-1; D unresolved. Germline values: CDR1 LNHDA, CDR2 SQIVND (reference sequence). Trimming shortened V by 9 bases and J by 9 bases, and 5 bases separated the two germline ends. The CDR3 consists of 8 residues. The CDR3 sequence is CASSQAFF. CDR3 DNA sequence: TGTGCCAGCAGCCAAGCTTTCTTT.

This clonotype was observed a handful of times. The V and J genes are TRBV5-1 and TRBJ1-1; D gene uncertain. Germline CDR1 is SGHRS and CDR2 is YFSETQ. The CDR3 consists of 15 residues. V lost 0 bases, J lost 1 base, and 10 bases lay in between. In DNA form, the CDR3 reads TGCGCCAGCAGCTTGGAGCTAGGGAGGAACACTGAAGCTTTCTTT. Its protein is CASSLELGRNTEAFF. Full variable domain (rest looked up from reference TRBV5-1 and TRBJ1-1): KAGVTQTPRYLIKTRGQQVTLSCSPISGHRSVSWYQQTPGQGLQFLFEYFSETQRNKGNFPGRFSGRQFSNSRSEMNVSTLELGDSALYLCASSLELGRNTEAFFGQGTRLTVV.

This clonotype was counted at least ten times. The gene calls are TRBV11-3 and TRBJ2-1; unclear D gene. There are 14 residues in the CDR3. Trimming took off 2 bases at V and 6 bases at J, with 11 bases between the two ends. Germline loops: CDR1 SGHNT, CDR2 YENEEA. The chain's CDR3 is CASSLNHVINEQFF. DNA for the CDR3: TGTGCCAGCAGCTTAAACCACGTCATCAATGAGCAGTTCTTC.

The rearrangement links TRBV18 to TRBJ1-1, with 8 bases fitting TRBD1. After removal of 0 bases from V and 4 bases from J, the junction contained 10 bases not matched to a gene. Germline CDR1 and CDR2: KGHSH and LQKENI. This CDR3 is built from 17 residues. CDR3 sequence reads: CASSPPQGAVSSTEAFF. The CDR3, as DNA: TGTGCCAGCTCACCACCGCAGGGGGCGGTTTCGTCCACTGAAGCTTTCTTT. Full variable domain (remainder filled in from reference TRBV18 and TRBJ1-1): NAGVMQNPRHLVRRRGQEARLRCSPMKGHSHVYWYRQLPEEGLKFMVYLQKENIIDESGMPKERFSAEFPKEGPSILRIQQVVRGDSAAYFCASSPPQGAVSSTEAFFGQGTRLTVV.

DNA for the CDR3: TGTGCCAGCAGCTTACGGGTCAGGTTTAACGAGCAGTACTTC. Translated, it gives CASSLRVRFNEQYF. The chain links TRBV7-2 to TRBJ2-7; D not certain. This CDR3 spans 14 amino acids. Germline-derived CDR1 and CDR2 are SGHTA and FQGNSA. The V gene lost 2 bases and the J gene lost 5 bases, with 13 bases spanning the gap.

As regards this clonotype: One base away lies a much larger clone, so this may be a sequencing read error. The rearrangement links TRBV10-3 to TRBJ2-3, with D tentatively TRBD1 (6 bases). The ends were cut back, 7 bases at V and 2 bases at J, with 16 bases in the middle. CDR3 length equals 15 residues. Germline V gene sequence: CDR1 ENHRY, CDR2 SYGVKD. The CDR3 sequence: CAINATRTDTDTQYF. In DNA, the CDR3 is TGTGCCATCAACGCCACTCGGACAGACACAGATACGCAGTATTTT.

The chain joins TRBV7-9 to TRBJ1-4; D is undetermined. Trimming shortened V by 6 bases and J by 0 bases, and 14 bases separated the two germline ends. Germline CDR1 reads SEHNR; CDR2 reads FQNEAQ (reference sequence). This CDR3 is built from 16 residues. The CDR3 sequence is CASSLQRWATNEKLFF. The CDR3 nucleotides are TGTGCCAGCAGTTTACAGCGGTGGGCAACTAATGAAAAACTGTTTTTT.

The CDR3 sequence: CASSQDSGDIQYF. The CDR3 DNA sequence: TGTGCCAGCAGCCAAGATTCCGGGGACATTCAGTACTTC. The chain employs TRBV3-1 and TRBJ2-4; D might be TRBD2 (5 bases). Per germline, CDR1 LGHDT and CDR2 YNNKEL (reference sequence). CDR3 length: 13 amino acids. V was pared by 0 bases and J by 8 bases, with 8 bases between. Based on the CDR3 plus reference TRBV3-1 and TRBJ2-4, the full variable domain is DTAVSQTPKYLVTQMGNDKSIKCEQNLGHDTMYWYKQDSKKFLKIMFSYNNKELIINETVPNRFSPKSPDKAHLNLHINSLELGDSAVYFCASSQDSGDIQYFGAGTRLSVL.

This clonotype was counted only a few times. This CDR3 is CASSLSQGWQPQHF. CDR3 bases: TGTGCCAGCAGTTTATCCCAGGGTTGGCAGCCCCAGCATTTT. The chain employs TRBV27 and TRBJ1-5; weak D call: TRBD1 (5 bases). V shed 0 bases and J shed 7 bases, with 10 bases lying between them. The CDR3 is made up of 14 amino acids. The germline V gene has CDR1 MNHEY and CDR2 SMNVEV (reference sequence).

The rearrangement links TRBV12-3 or TRBV12-4 to TRBJ1-3; maybe TRBD1 (6 bases). V lost 4 bases and J 0 bases, leaving 10 bases between the germline ends. The CDR3 runs 15 residues. CDR3: CASSSNRVSGNTIYF. For the CDR3, the DNA is TGTGCCAGCAGTTCGAACAGGGTCTCTGGAAACACCATATATTTT.